This TCR beta chain derives from a study of Ad26.COV2.S vaccination and SARS-CoV-2 variants. Produced via immunoSEQ multiplex PCR; TCRdb's table is partial and in-frame only. The repertoire holds about 350,000 clones, with approximately 86% as singletons. Treatment here: some 20 received Ad26.COV2.S at low or high dose, single or two shots; 5 received placebo; per-sample allocation not given. Following the first vaccine or placebo injection, samples were taken on day 63. Germline CDR1 reads SEHNR; CDR2 reads FQNEAQ (reference sequence). V was trimmed by 0 bases and J by 0 bases, leaving 8 bases between them. This CDR3 is built from 15 residues.

V and J are TRBV7-9 and TRBJ2-5; TRBD2 is a possible D gene (5 bases). The sequence was obtained from a person aged 18-60 years who received the Ad26.COV2.S COVID-19 vaccine or a placebo. Sequencing was performed on peripheral blood, taken in a trial of Ad26.COV2.S vaccine versus placebo. The CDR3 DNA is TGTGCCAGCAGCTTAGCGCGGGCTAACCAAGAGACCCAGTACTTC. As protein: CASSLARANQETQYF.